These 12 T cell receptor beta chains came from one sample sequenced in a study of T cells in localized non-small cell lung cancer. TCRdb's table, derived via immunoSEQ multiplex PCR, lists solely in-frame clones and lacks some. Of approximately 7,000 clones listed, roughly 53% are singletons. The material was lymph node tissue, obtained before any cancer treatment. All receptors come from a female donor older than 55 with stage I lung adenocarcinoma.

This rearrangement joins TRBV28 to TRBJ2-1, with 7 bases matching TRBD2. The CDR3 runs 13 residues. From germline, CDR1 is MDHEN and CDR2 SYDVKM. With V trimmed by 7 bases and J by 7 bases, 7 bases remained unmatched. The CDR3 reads CASMGGPWNEQFF. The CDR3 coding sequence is TGTGCCAGCATGGGAGGGCCGTGGAATGAGCAGTTCTTC.

The CDR3 reads CASSSLAGGWGTDTQYF. The CDR3 DNA reads TGTGCCAGCAGCTCTCTAGCGGGAGGGTGGGGAACAGATACGCAGTATTTT. The chain links TRBV11-3 to TRBJ2-3; 12 nucleotides agree with TRBD2. CDR3 length: 17 amino acids. V was pared by 4 bases and J by 3 bases, with 8 bases of the junction left unmatched. Per the germline V gene, CDR1 is SGHNT and CDR2 is YENEEA.

The CDR3 reads CASSQRPGTGGYTF. The CDR3 DNA follows: TGTGCCAGCAGCCAACGTCCCGGGACGGGAGGCTACACCTTC. The chain uses TRBV16 and TRBJ1-2; perhaps TRBD1 as D (5 bases). The CDR3 is 14 amino acids. Germline V CDR1 and CDR2: KGHSY, FQNENV. V lost 2 bases, J lost 8 bases, and 15 bases lay in between.

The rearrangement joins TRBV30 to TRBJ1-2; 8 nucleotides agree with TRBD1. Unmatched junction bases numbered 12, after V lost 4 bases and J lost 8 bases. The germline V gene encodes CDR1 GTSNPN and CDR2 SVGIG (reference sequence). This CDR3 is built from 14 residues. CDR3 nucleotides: TGTGCCTGGACCCGAAATCCAGGGGGCGCCGGCTACACCTTC. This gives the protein CAWTRNPGGAGYTF.

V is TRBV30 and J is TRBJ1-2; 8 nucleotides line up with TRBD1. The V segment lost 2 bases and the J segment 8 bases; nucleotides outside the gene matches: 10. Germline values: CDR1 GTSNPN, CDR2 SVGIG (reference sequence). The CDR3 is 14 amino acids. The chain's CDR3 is CAWSRGQGKRGYTF. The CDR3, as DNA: TGTGCCTGGAGTAGAGGACAGGGAAAACGCGGCTACACCTTC.

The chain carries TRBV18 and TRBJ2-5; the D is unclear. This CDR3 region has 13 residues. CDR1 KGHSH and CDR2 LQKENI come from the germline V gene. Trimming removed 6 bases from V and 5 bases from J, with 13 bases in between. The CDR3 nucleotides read TGTGCCAGCTCCCCGGAGAATGGGGAGACCCAGTACTTC. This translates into CASSPENGETQYF.

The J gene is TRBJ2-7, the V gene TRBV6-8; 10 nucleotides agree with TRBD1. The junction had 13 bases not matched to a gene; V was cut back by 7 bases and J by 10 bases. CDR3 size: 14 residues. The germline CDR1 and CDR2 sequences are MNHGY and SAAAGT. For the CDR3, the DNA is TGTGCCAGCAAAATACCGGGACAGGGGACCGAACAGTACTTC. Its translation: CASKIPGQGTEQYF.

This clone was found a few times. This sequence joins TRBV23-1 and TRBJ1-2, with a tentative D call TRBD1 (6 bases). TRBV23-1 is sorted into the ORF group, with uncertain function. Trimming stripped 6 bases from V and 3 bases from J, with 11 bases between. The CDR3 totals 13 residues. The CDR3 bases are TGCGCCAGCAGCTTGGAGGGGGACTATGGCTACACCTTC. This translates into CASSLEGDYGYTF.

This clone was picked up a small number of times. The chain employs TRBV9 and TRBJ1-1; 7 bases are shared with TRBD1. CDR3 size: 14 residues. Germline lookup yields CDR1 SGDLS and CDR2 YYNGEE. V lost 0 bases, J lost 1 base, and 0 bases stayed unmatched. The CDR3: CASSVGTGNTEAFF. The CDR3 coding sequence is TGTGCCAGCAGCGTAGGGACAGGGAACACTGAAGCTTTCTTT. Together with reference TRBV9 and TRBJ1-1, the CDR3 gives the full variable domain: DSGVTQTPKHLITATGQRVTLRCSPRSGDLSVYWYQQSLDQGLQFLIQYYNGEERAKGNILERFSAQQFPDLHSELNLSSLELGDSALYFCASSVGTGNTEAFFGQGTRLTVV.

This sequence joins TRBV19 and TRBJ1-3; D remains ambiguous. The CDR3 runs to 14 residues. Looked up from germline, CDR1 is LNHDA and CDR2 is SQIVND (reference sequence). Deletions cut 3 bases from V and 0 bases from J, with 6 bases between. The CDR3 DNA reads TGTGCCAGTAGTATCTCCAGCTCTGGAAACACCATATATTTT. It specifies CASSISSSGNTIYF.

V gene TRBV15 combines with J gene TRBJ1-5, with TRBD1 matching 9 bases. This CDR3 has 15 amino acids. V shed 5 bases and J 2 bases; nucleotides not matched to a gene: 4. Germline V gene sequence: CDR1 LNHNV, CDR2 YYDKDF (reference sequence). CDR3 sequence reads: CATSDGQGRNQPQHF. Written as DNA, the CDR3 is TGTGCCACCAGCGACGGACAGGGGCGCAATCAGCCCCAGCATTTT.

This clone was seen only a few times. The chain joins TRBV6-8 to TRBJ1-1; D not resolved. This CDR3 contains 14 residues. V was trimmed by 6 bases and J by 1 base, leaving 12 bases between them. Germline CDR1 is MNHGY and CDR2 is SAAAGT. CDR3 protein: CASRPSGRNTEAFF. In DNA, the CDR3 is TGTGCCAGCAGGCCTTCCGGGAGGAACACTGAAGCTTTCTTT.